This entry describes one T cell receptor beta chain. V trimming: 2 bases; J trimming: 7 bases; junction bases outside the gene matches: 10. The CDR3 has 17 amino acids. Germline lookup yields CDR1 LGHNA and CDR2 YNFKEQ. These data originate in a study of early T cells in non-severe SARS-CoV-2 infection. Each CDR3 protein is one row after TCRdb ran MiXCR on the 5' RACE reads. The data hold some 91,000 distinct CDR3 sequences, with 8% to 13% observed a single time. The input for sequencing was whole blood, taken at baseline. This TCR derives from an adult who was a healthcare worker with PCR-confirmed SARS-CoV-2 infection or an uninfected control (not recorded which). V is TRBV4-2 and J is TRBJ2-2; 10 bases align to TRBD2. The CDR3 DNA sequence: TGTGCCAGCAGCCAATCACTAGCGGGGCCCGAAGGCGGGGAGCTGTTTTTT. Translated, it gives CASSQSLAGPEGGELFF.